Presented here are 18 T cell receptor beta chains from one specimen sequenced in a study of human CD8 memory T cell subsets. UMI-labeled 5' RACE was the method by which TCR beta libraries were made. TCRdb reprocessed the 5' RACE reads; each CDR3 protein has one entry and no DNA is given. The table lists approximately 6,200 distinct CDR3 sequences. It was CCR7+ PD-1+ TIGIT+ early memory CD8+ T cells with exhausted-like traits that constituted TPEX cells. The sample consisted of CD8+ T cells from PBMCs. The receptors originated from a human donor in good health.

According to its frequency, this clonotype is medium-sized (0.01 to 0.1%). The chain recombines TRBV20-1 with TRBJ1-5; TCRdb reports TRBD1, a call that lacks DNA to check it against. Germline V lookup: CDR1 DFQATT, CDR2 SNEGSKA (reference sequence). The CDR3 is made up of 16 amino acids. CDR3: CSARAYGHDSNQPQHF.

The rearrangement joins TRBV6-5 to TRBJ1-2. Germline-derived CDR1 and CDR2 are MNHEY and SVGAGI. This CDR3 spans 14 amino acids. The CDR3 spells CASTHQGGNDGYTF.

Considering frequency, this clonotype is large. This chain uses TRBV20-1 with TRBJ2-2; TCRdb picks TRBD1, but there is no DNA to check that call. This CDR3 has 16 residues. The germline gives CDR1 DFQATT, CDR2 SNEGSKA (reference sequence). The CDR3 loop is CSAPAPRQGRAGELFF.

The chain employs TRBV20-1 and TRBJ1-3. Germline lookup yields CDR1 DFQATT and CDR2 SNEGSKA (reference sequence). This CDR3 is built from 13 residues. This CDR3 reads CSASDRDGNTIYF.

The chain joins TRBV2 to TRBJ2-5; TCRdb's D gene call, TRBD2, goes unchecked for lack of DNA. Germline CDR1 reads SNHLY; CDR2 reads FYNNEI. This CDR3 comprises 15 residues. CDR3 region: CASSSSLSGGETQYF.

The chain is built from TRBV12-3 or TRBV12-4 and TRBJ2-1; TCRdb proposes TRBD1, but this gene call is untestable without DNA. The CDR3 spans 14 residues. The CDR3 loop is CASTPGGLDNEQFF.

This rearrangement joins TRBV29-1 to TRBJ2-1; the TRBD2 assignment by TCRdb is unverifiable without DNA. CDR1 is SQVTM, CDR2 ANQGSEA, per germline. The CDR3 sequence is 13 residues long. The chain's CDR3 is CSVGLAGEVEQFF.

The genes are TRBV11-2 and TRBJ2-3; the D call from TCRdb, TRBD1, cannot be confirmed without DNA. This CDR3 contains 17 residues. CDR1 and CDR2 from the germline V gene are SGHAT and FQNNGV. CDR3 in amino acids: CASSFRPPGELTDTQYF.

The rearrangement links TRBV27 to TRBJ1-5; with no DNA, the TCRdb D assignment of TRBD1 cannot be verified. The CDR3 totals 15 residues. Germline V CDR1 and CDR2: MNHEY, SMNVEV (reference sequence). CDR3 amino acids: CASKLSGTAYQPQHF.

V and J are TRBV11-2 and TRBJ2-7; TCRdb reports TRBD1, a call that lacks DNA to check it against. Germline assignment: CDR1 SGHAT and CDR2 FQNNGV. This CDR3 has 14 residues. The CDR3 region is CASSAPGLVNEQYF.

The chain uses TRBV29-1 and TRBJ2-7; TCRdb's assignment of TRBD1 cannot be checked, as there is no DNA. Germline-derived CDR1 and CDR2 are SQVTM and ANQGSEA. There are 13 residues in the CDR3. The CDR3 here is CSALGATPYEQYF.

This clonotype shows up as medium-sized (0.01 to 0.1%) by frequency. V is TRBV5-1 and J is TRBJ1-1; TCRdb's D call of TRBD1 is untestable without DNA. The germline CDR1 and CDR2 sequences are SGHRS and YFSETQ. The CDR3 is 13 amino acids. CDR3 sequence: CASSFEQGNEAFF.

The J gene is TRBJ1-1, the V gene TRBV9. The germline V gene has CDR1 SGDLS and CDR2 YYNGEE. The CDR3 spans 15 residues. CDR3 protein: CASSVDGMRETEAFF.

The chain links TRBV29-1 to TRBJ2-7. CDR1 SQVTM and CDR2 ANQGSEA come from the germline V gene. The CDR3 totals 12 residues. The chain's CDR3 is CSVTSPSYEQYF.

The rearrangement links TRBV20-1 to TRBJ2-7. Germline V CDR1 and CDR2: DFQATT, SNEGSKA (reference sequence). This CDR3 has 12 residues. The CDR3 sequence is CSARDMSYEQYF.

The chain has TRBV4-1 and TRBJ2-1; there is no DNA to check the TCRdb D call of TRBD1. Germline V gene lookup returns CDR1 MGHRA and CDR2 YSYEKL. The CDR3 is 15 amino acids. The CDR3 loop is CASSHSRLESFEQFF.

V usage is TRBV11-2 and J usage is TRBJ2-5. In germline, CDR1 is SGHAT, CDR2 FQNNGV. The CDR3 length is 14 residues. CDR3 sequence reads: CASSLGARQETQYF.

The chain recombines TRBV12-3 or TRBV12-4 with TRBJ2-5; TCRdb's D call of TRBD2 is untestable without DNA. This CDR3 contains 15 residues. The chain's CDR3 is CASSKLAGEGETQYF.